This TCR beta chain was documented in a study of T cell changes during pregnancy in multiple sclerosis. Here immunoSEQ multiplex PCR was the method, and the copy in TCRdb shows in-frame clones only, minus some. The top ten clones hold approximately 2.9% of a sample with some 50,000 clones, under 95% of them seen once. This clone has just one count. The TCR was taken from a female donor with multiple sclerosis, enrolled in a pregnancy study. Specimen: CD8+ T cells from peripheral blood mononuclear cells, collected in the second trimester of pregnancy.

CDR3 sequence (DNA): TGTGCTAGTGGTTTTTACCGAGAGACGTCAGGTGAGACCCAGTACTTC. Residues: CASGFYRETSGETQYF. The chain employs TRBV12-5 and TRBJ2-5; D not certain. The CDR3 covers 16 residues. Trimming pared 3 bases from V and 5 bases from J, leaving 19 bases between. Germline CDR1 and CDR2: LGHNT and FRNRAP.